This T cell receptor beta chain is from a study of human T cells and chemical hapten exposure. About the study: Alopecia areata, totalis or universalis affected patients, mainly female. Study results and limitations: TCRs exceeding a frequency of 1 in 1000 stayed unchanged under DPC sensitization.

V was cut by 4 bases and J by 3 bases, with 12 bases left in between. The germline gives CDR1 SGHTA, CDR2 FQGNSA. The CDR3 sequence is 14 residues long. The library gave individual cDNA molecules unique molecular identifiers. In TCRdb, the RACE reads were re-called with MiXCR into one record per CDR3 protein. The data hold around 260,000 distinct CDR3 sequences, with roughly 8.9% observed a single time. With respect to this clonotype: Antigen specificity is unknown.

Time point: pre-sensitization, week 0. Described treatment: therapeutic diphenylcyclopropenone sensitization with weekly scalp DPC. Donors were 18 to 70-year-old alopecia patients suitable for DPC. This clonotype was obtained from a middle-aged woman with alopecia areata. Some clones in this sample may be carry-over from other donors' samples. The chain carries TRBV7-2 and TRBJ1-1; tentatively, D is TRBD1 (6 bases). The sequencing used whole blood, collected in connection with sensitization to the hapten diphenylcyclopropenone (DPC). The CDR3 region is CASSSPQGYTEAFF. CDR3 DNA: TGTGCCAGCAGCTCACCCCAGGGGTACACTGAAGCTTTCTTT.